The 10 T cell receptor beta chains below come from one sample, sequenced in a study of long-term antiretroviral therapy in people with HIV. The authors ran the immunoSEQ assay, v3.0, at survey level. Profiled with immunoSEQ multiplex PCR; TCRdb holds only in-frame clones, not every one. The table records 28,000 or so clones, roughly 88% of them present only once. The source was unsorted PBMCs, collected 0.8 years before starting antiretroviral therapy. The receptors were gathered from a man in his late teens or twenties with HIV.

The chain uses TRBV27 and TRBJ2-4; 7 bases align to TRBD1. CDR1 is MNHEY and CDR2 is SMNVEV in the germline V gene (reference sequence). The CDR3 loop spans 15 amino acids. V lost 5 bases to trimming and J lost 7 bases; unmatched junction nucleotides: 11. CDR3 loop: CASSNRGEGRNIQYF. The CDR3, as DNA: TGTGCCAGCAGTAACAGGGGAGAGGGGCGGAACATTCAGTACTTC.

The chain uses TRBV29-1 and TRBJ2-1; 10 nucleotides match TRBD2. The CDR3 totals 15 residues. Germline V lookup: CDR1 SQVTM, CDR2 ANQGSEA. After removal of 1 base from V and 3 bases from J, the junction contained 3 bases not matched to a gene. CDR3 in DNA: TGCAGCGTTGAAGGGCGGACTAGCGGCTACAATGAGCAGTTCTTC. It codes for CSVEGRTSGYNEQFF.

The gene calls are TRBV5-4 and TRBJ1-1; a possible D gene is TRBD1 (5 bases). Trimming shortened V by 0 bases and J by 2 bases, and 11 bases separated the two germline ends. This CDR3 has 15 residues. Germline CDR1 is SGHNT and CDR2 is YYREEE (reference sequence). CDR3 DNA sequence: TGTGCCAGCAGCTTGGTCGGCGGGGCCAACACTGAAGCTTTCTTT. As protein: CASSLVGGANTEAFF.

The CDR3 DNA is TGCGCCAGCAGCTTGGTTGGCAGTCAAAACACTGAAGCTTTCTTT. This translates into CASSLVGSQNTEAFF. The chain is built from TRBV5-1 and TRBJ1-1; D unclear. The V end lost 0 bases, the J end lost 2 bases, and 11 bases lay between the germline ends. Germline CDR1 is SGHRS and CDR2 is YFSETQ. This CDR3 has 15 residues.

This rearrangement joins TRBV5-5 to TRBJ1-1, with D unresolved. Germline V CDR1 and CDR2: SGHKS, YYEKEE (reference sequence). V gave up 4 bases and J gave up 0 bases, with 10 bases separating them. This CDR3 spans 14 amino acids. CDR3 residues: CASSPHEVNTEAFF. The CDR3 DNA is TGTGCCAGCAGCCCCCATGAGGTGAACACTGAAGCTTTCTTT.

The rearrangement joins TRBV6-1 to TRBJ2-1; D is ambiguous. CDR1 is MNHNS and CDR2 is SASEGT in the germline V gene. Trimming pared 4 bases from V and 6 bases from J, leaving 1 base between. The CDR3 runs 10 residues. CDR3 bases: TGTGCCAGCAGTGGCAATGAGCAGTTCTTC. Translation gives CASSGNEQFF.

The rearrangement uses TRBV6-5 and TRBJ2-7, with 7 bases matching TRBD1. The V gene's germline CDR1 is MNHEY and CDR2 SVGAGI. This CDR3 spans 14 amino acids. V trimming: 7 bases; J trimming: 2 bases; junction bases outside the gene matches: 8. The chain's CDR3 is CASKMGQITYEQYF. The CDR3 DNA reads TGTGCCAGCAAAATGGGACAGATAACCTACGAGCAGTACTTC.

The rearrangement uses TRBV6-5 and TRBJ1-5; maybe TRBD1 (5 bases). This CDR3 has 14 amino acids. Germline CDR1 reads MNHEY; CDR2 reads SVGAGI. Trimming stripped 5 bases from V and 0 bases from J, with 8 bases between. The CDR3 nucleotides read TGTGCCAGCAGTCAGGGAATTAGCAATCAGCCCCAGCATTTT. Protein product: CASSQGISNQPQHF.

This clone was seen only once. CDR3 loop: CAISESRDIDGYTF. The CDR3 bases are TGTGCCATCAGTGAGTCCCGGGACATAGATGGCTACACCTTC. The chain is built from TRBV10-3 and TRBJ1-2; D is perhaps TRBD1 (6 bases). The CDR3 covers 14 residues. Germline V CDR1 and CDR2: ENHRY, SYGVKD. Trimming left V 0 bases short and J 6 bases short, with 11 bases between.

The CDR3, as DNA: TGCGCCAGCCCCGTGGGGGGGATCGCCGGGGAGCTGTTTTTT. The encoded protein is CASPVGGIAGELFF. The chain employs TRBV23-1 and TRBJ2-2; 7 positions agree with TRBD2. TRBV23-1 has ORF status, its function being uncertain. This CDR3 spans 14 amino acids. The trim removed 8 bases at V and 6 bases at J, leaving 9 bases unmatched.